These 21 T cell receptor beta chains originate from one sample sequenced in a study of radiotherapy plus CTLA-4 blockade in lung cancer. Profiling relied on immunoSEQ multiplex PCR, and the TCRdb table lists in-frame clones only, not all of them. The table records about 31,000 clones, about 70% of them present only once. The sample consisted of peripheral blood, taken from a patient treated with radiotherapy plus ipilimumab. The receptors were sampled from a human donor with non-small cell lung cancer whose response to radiotherapy plus ipilimumab could not be evaluated.

This chain connects TRBV6-5 to TRBJ1-2; D might be TRBD1 (5 bases). V was clipped by 6 bases and J by 2 bases, with 16 bases between them. The CDR3 length is 15 residues. Germline-derived CDR1 and CDR2 are MNHEY and SVGAGI. DNA of the CDR3: TGTGCCAGCAGATTGGACAACCTTAGAAACTATGGCTACACCTTC. Translation gives CASRLDNLRNYGYTF.

This clone showed up just a few times. This chain uses TRBV30 with TRBJ1-5; the D is unclear. The CDR3 runs to 12 residues. Per germline, CDR1 GTSNPN and CDR2 SVGIG (reference sequence). Trimming took off 1 base at V and 4 bases at J, with 5 bases between the two ends. As DNA, the CDR3 is TGTGCCTGGAGTGAACAGAATCAGCCCCAGCATTTT. The encoded protein is CAWSEQNQPQHF.

The chain couples TRBV27 to TRBJ1-2; 7 bases line up with TRBD1. CDR1 and CDR2 (germline): MNHEY, SMNVEV (reference sequence). Trimming cost V 7 bases and J 0 bases; bases outside gene matches: 8. The CDR3 extends over 15 amino acids. The CDR3 region is CASTTHRGSNYGYTF. The CDR3 nucleotides are TGTGCCAGCACCACACACAGGGGCTCTAACTATGGCTACACCTTC.

The chain employs TRBV5-4 and TRBJ1-2; 7 bases line up with TRBD1. The CDR3 has 14 amino acids. CDR1 SGHNT and CDR2 YYREEE come from the germline V gene (reference sequence). The J segment lost 4 bases and the V segment lost 4 bases, leaving 7 bases of the junction unmatched. CDR3 protein: CASSTGQRIYGYTF. In DNA, the CDR3 is TGTGCCAGCAGCACGGGACAGCGTATCTATGGCTACACCTTC.

This clone came up a few times. The chain joins TRBV5-1 to TRBJ2-1, with D tentatively TRBD2 (6 bases). Germline assignment: CDR1 SGHRS and CDR2 YFSETQ. The ends were cut back, 4 bases at V and 9 bases at J, with 17 bases in the middle. The CDR3 runs 14 residues. Written as DNA, the CDR3 is TGCGCCAGCAGCCCTGACCTAGCGAGGCGTGAGCAGTTCTTC. Protein sequence: CASSPDLARREQFF.

Notes on this clone: In the same sample, other DNA sequences code for this CDR3. The chain couples TRBV30 to TRBJ2-1, with D uncertain. The CDR3 loop spans 13 amino acids. Germline loops: CDR1 GTSNPN, CDR2 SVGIG (reference sequence). Trimming shortened V by 0 bases and J by 4 bases, and 7 bases separated the two germline ends. CDR3 sequence: CAWSVLEYNEQFF. The CDR3 region has the DNA TGTGCCTGGAGTGTACTTGAGTACAATGAGCAGTTCTTC.

The table lists this clone with a count of one. The chain uses TRBV7-3 and TRBJ1-2, with TRBD1 identical over 8 bases. Unmatched junction bases numbered 10, after V lost 5 bases and J lost 8 bases. Germline V lookup: CDR1 SGHTA, CDR2 FQGTGA. The CDR3 is 14 amino acids. CDR3 sequence (DNA): TGTGCCAGCAGCCCTACTGGACAGGGTTCGGGCTACACCTTC. Its protein product is CASSPTGQGSGYTF.

V gene TRBV14 combines with J gene TRBJ2-3, with TRBD2 matching over 7 bases. Germline CDR1 SGHDN, CDR2 FVKESK. J was trimmed by 1 base and V by 4 bases; bases with no gene match: 5. The CDR3 spans 15 residues. The DNA for the CDR3 is TGTGCCAGCAGCCGGCAGGGACTACGCACAGATACGCAGTATTTT. Its protein is CASSRQGLRTDTQYF. Looking up the rest from reference TRBV14 and TRBJ2-3 gives the full variable domain: EAGVTQFPSHSVIEKGQTVTLRCDPISGHDNLYWYRRVMGKEIKFLLHFVKESKQDESGMPNNRFLAERTGGTYSTLKVQPAELEDSGVYFCASSRQGLRTDTQYFGPGTRLTVL.

There are a few counts of this clone. The genes are TRBV6-5 and TRBJ2-7; D not certain. Trimming left V 4 bases short and J 4 bases short, with 14 bases between. This CDR3 region has 14 residues. The germline gives CDR1 MNHEY, CDR2 SVGAGI. CDR3 in amino acids: CASSSKLPPYEQYF. The CDR3 bases are TGTGCCAGCAGTTCGAAACTACCTCCGTACGAGCAGTACTTC.

The chain couples TRBV29-1 to TRBJ2-7; D may be TRBD2 (6 bases). The CDR3 consists of 11 residues. Trimming removed 5 bases at V and 3 bases at J, with 8 bases between. Looked up from germline, CDR1 is SQVTM and CDR2 is ANQGSEA. CDR3 protein: CSVRGGYEQYF. CDR3 nucleotides: TGCAGCGTTCGGGGAGGCTACGAGCAGTACTTC.

V gene TRBV9 combines with J gene TRBJ1-3, with TRBD1 matching over 7 bases. This CDR3 spans 16 amino acids. V lost 3 bases and J lost 0; bases outside the gene matches: 6. The germline V gene encodes CDR1 SGDLS and CDR2 YYNGEE. CDR3 residues: CASSGQGTVSGNTIYF. The CDR3, as DNA: TGTGCCAGCAGCGGCCAGGGGACAGTCTCTGGAAACACCATATATTTT. The whole variable domain, filled in from reference TRBV9 and TRBJ1-3, reads DSGVTQTPKHLITATGQRVTLRCSPRSGDLSVYWYQQSLDQGLQFLIQYYNGEERAKGNILERFSAQQFPDLHSELNLSSLELGDSALYFCASSGQGTVSGNTIYFGEGSWLTVV.

The chain carries TRBV5-8 and TRBJ1-2; weak D call: TRBD1 (5 bases). The CDR3 covers 16 residues. V was cut by 0 bases and J by 0 bases, with 12 bases left in between. Germline CDR1 and CDR2: SGHTS and YDEGEE. The CDR3 nucleotides are TGTGCCAGCAGCTTGGGAGGGACTCAAGCTAACTATGGCTACACCTTC. Its protein product is CASSLGGTQANYGYTF. Looking up the rest from reference TRBV5-8 and TRBJ1-2 gives the full variable domain: EAGVTQSPTHLIKTRGQQATLRCSPISGHTSVYWYQQALGLGLQFLLWYDEGEERNRGNFPPRFSGRQFPNYSSELNVNALELEDSALYLCASSLGGTQANYGYTFGSGTRLTVV.

This clone was seen a few times. This sequence joins TRBV7-8 and TRBJ2-3; TRBD2 is a possible D gene (5 bases). V lost 4 bases and J lost 0, with 14 bases in between. CDR3 length: 16 residues. Germline CDR1 SGHVS, CDR2 FQNEAQ. DNA for the CDR3: TGTGCCAGCAGCTCTCCCGCGCGGGCGAGCACAGATACGCAGTATTTT. Amino acid sequence: CASSSPARASTDTQYF.

This chain joins TRBV6-5 and TRBJ2-7; 8 bases map to TRBD1. Germline V gives CDR1 MNHEY, CDR2 SVGAGI. This CDR3 is built from 15 residues. Trimming removed 6 bases from V and 11 bases from J; junction bases left unmatched: 18. This chain's CDR3 is CASSPLVGQVNRKYF. For the CDR3, the DNA is TGTGCCAGCAGCCCCCTCGTGGGACAGGTGAATAGAAAGTACTTC.

The gene calls are TRBV6-5 and TRBJ2-1, with 7 bases fitting TRBD2. Trimming removed 2 bases from V and 10 bases from J; junction bases left unmatched: 5. The germline V gene encodes CDR1 MNHEY and CDR2 SVGAGI. The CDR3 runs to 13 residues. CDR3 in DNA: TGTGCCAGCAGTTACGGGACTAAGGGGGAGCAGTTCTTC. Translating gives CASSYGTKGEQFF.

The chain joins TRBV19 to TRBJ2-6; TRBD1 matches at 7 bases. Trimming took 6 bases from V and 2 from J; bases not matched to a gene: 7. The CDR3 is 16 residues long. Looked up from germline, CDR1 is LNHDA and CDR2 is SQIVND (reference sequence). Written as DNA, the CDR3 is TGTGCCAGTAGGAGGACAGGTTCTACTGGGGCCAACGTCCTGACTTTC. It translates to CASRRTGSTGANVLTF. Full variable domain (rest looked up from reference TRBV19 and TRBJ2-6): DGGITQSPKYLFRKEGQNVTLSCEQNLNHDAMYWYRQDPGQGLRLIYYSQIVNDFQKGDIAEGYSVSREKKESFPLTVTSAQKNPTAFYLCASRRTGSTGANVLTFGAGSRLTVL.

This clone occurred a few times. The chain employs TRBV7-2 and TRBJ1-3; weak D call: TRBD1 (6 bases). Trimming cost V 3 bases and J 4 bases, with 13 bases left between them. CDR3 length: 15 residues. Germline V lookup: CDR1 SGHTA, CDR2 FQGNSA. DNA of the CDR3: TGTGCCAGCAGCTTTCGGGACAATGGCGGAAACACCATATATTTT. This translates into CASSFRDNGGNTIYF. The full variable domain, with the rest looked up from reference TRBV7-2 and TRBJ1-3, is GAGVSQSPSNKVTEKGKDVELRCDPISGHTALYWYRQSLGQGLEFLIYFQGNSAPDKSGLPSDRFSAERTGGSVSTLTIQRTQQEDSAVYLCASSFRDNGGNTIYFGEGSWLTVV.

The V gene is TRBV7-2, the J gene TRBJ2-2, with D possibly TRBD1 on 6 matching bases. V was cut by 5 bases and J by 4 bases, with 11 bases left in between. CDR3 length: 14 amino acids. Germline loops: CDR1 SGHTA, CDR2 FQGNSA. As DNA, the CDR3 is TGTGCCAGCAGCGCCACAGGGATCACCGGGGAGCTGTTTTTT. This translates into CASSATGITGELFF.

This clone was recorded once. The rearrangement links TRBV7-6 to TRBJ2-5, with D perhaps matching TRBD2 (6 bases). With 2 bases removed from V and 5 bases from J, the gap between germline ends came to 12 bases. CDR3 length equals 14 residues. Germline V gene sequence: CDR1 SGHVS, CDR2 FNYEAQ. This CDR3 is CASSLSGVLETQYF. The CDR3 DNA is TGTGCCAGCAGCTTATCGGGAGTTCTGGAGACCCAGTACTTC. The full variable domain, its missing parts supplied by reference TRBV7-6 and TRBJ2-5, is GAGVSQSPRYKVTKRGQDVALRCDPISGHVSLYWYRQALGQGPEFLTYFNYEAQQDKSGLPNDRFSAERPEGSISTLTIQRTEQRDSAMYRCASSLSGVLETQYFGPGTRLLVL.

V and J are TRBV2 and TRBJ1-2, with D possibly being TRBD1 (6 bases). Trimming left V 4 bases short and J 4 bases short, with 13 bases between. The CDR3 has 14 residues. Germline-derived CDR1 and CDR2 are SNHLY and FYNNEI. Here the CDR3 DNA reads TGTGCCAGCAGTGTCCAGGGGCTTCTCTATGGCTACACCTTC. This sequence encodes CASSVQGLLYGYTF.

This clone has a handful of counts. The V gene is TRBV10-3, the J gene TRBJ2-2; the D gene is possibly TRBD1 (6 bases). This CDR3 spans 14 amino acids. V was shortened by 7 bases and J by 3 bases, with 12 bases between the two germline ends. CDR1 and CDR2 from the germline V gene are ENHRY and SYGVKD. CDR3 loop: CAIKGEGDTGELFF. CDR3 in DNA: TGTGCCATCAAGGGAGAGGGGGACACCGGGGAGCTGTTTTTT.